These T cell receptor beta chains were read from a single sample in a study of cytomegalovirus exposure and HLA in healthy donors. TCRdb's table, derived via immunoSEQ multiplex PCR, lists solely in-frame clones and lacks some. The sample lists about 100,000 clones, about 75% occurring once. The sequencing sample was made of PBMCs. The receptors come from a man between 60 and 70 years old in good health and CMV-seropositive. The CDR3 runs from the conserved cysteine through the conserved F or W. Each record gives: clone size, D gene, J gene, V gene, CDR3 DNA, CDR3 protein. The D gene is left open where the match is weak. Size is omitted from some rows. Given values are once, few, many or a class for expanded clones.

once	TRBD2	TRBJ2-3	TRBV19	TGTGCCAGTACACGGGGGGGAAACACAGATACGCAGTATTTT	CASTRGGNTDTQYF
NA	NA	TRBJ2-2	TRBV15	TGTGCCACCAGCAGAGATCTCCAGGGGCCTACTCCTCCGGGTCGGCTGTTTTTT	CATSRDLQGPTPPGRLFF
NA	TRBD1	TRBJ1-1	TRBV4-3	TGCGCCAGCAGCCGCGGGACAGGGGGCTCGGGCACTGAAGCTTTCTTT	CASSRGTGGSGTEAFF
NA	NA	TRBJ2-1	TRBV5-4	TGTGCCAGCAGCTTGGAAACTGCCTACAATGAGCAGTTCTTC	CASSLETAYNEQFF
NA	NA	TRBJ1-1	TRBV7-9	TGTTCCAGCAGCGGGCTCATGAGAACTGAAGCTTTCTTT	CSSSGLMRTEAFF
NA	NA	TRBJ2-2	TRBV19	TGTGCCACCGACGGGACGAACACCGGGGAGCTGTTTTTT	CATDGTNTGELFF
NA	TRBD2	TRBJ2-3	TRBV4-2	TGTGCCAGCAGCCAAGAGTACGGGGGGGCGACAGATACGCAGTATTTT	CASSQEYGGATDTQYF
few	TRBD2	TRBJ2-3	TRBV5-1	TGCGCCAGCAGCTCCCTAGCGGGGGGACGAATCCCCACAGATACGCAGTATTTT	CASSSLAGGRIPTDTQYF
NA	NA	TRBJ2-3	TRBV5-4	TGTGCCAGCAGCTTGGGGAGTTACACAGATACGCAGTATTTT	CASSLGSYTDTQYF
few	NA	TRBJ2-3	TRBV7-9	TGTGCCAGCAGCCTCCCCAGGTCCGAGTTAACGCAGTATTTT	CASSLPRSELTQYF
NA	NA	TRBJ2-5	TRBV7-2	TGTGCCAGCAGCTACGGGGTGGGAGAGACCCAGTACTTC	CASSYGVGETQYF
NA	NA	TRBJ2-2	TRBV6-1	TGTGCCAGCAGGAGCGGATGGGGCGGGGAGCTGTTTTTT	CASRSGWGGELFF
NA	TRBD2	TRBJ2-3	TRBV18	TGTGCCAGCTCACCACAGAGGACTAGCGGAGATACGCAGTATTTT	CASSPQRTSGDTQYF
NA	NA	TRBJ1-6	TRBV30	TGTGCCTGCCAGGGTGATAATTCACCCCTCCACTTT	CACQGDNSPLHF
NA	TRBD1	TRBJ2-7	TRBV27	TGTGCCAGCAGGCCTCCGGGACAGGGGGCCTACGAGCAGTACTTC	CASRPPGQGAYEQYF
NA	NA	TRBJ2-3	TRBV10-1	TGCGCCAGCAGTGAGTCGAAGTTCGGTAGCACAGATACGCAGTATTTT	CASSESKFGSTDTQYF
NA	TRBD1	TRBJ1-4	TRBV6-1	TGTGCCAGCCGCAAAGGGGGCGAAAAACTGTTTTTT	CASRKGGEKLFF
NA	NA	TRBJ2-1	TRBV7-8	TGTGCCAGCAGCTTAGTCGGCTTCGGGTCCTACAATGAGCAGTTCTTC	CASSLVGFGSYNEQFF
NA	TRBD1	TRBJ2-6	TRBV29-1	TGCAGCGTCGCCGGGACAGGCTCTGGGGCCAACGTCCTGACTTTC	CSVAGTGSGANVLTF
once	NA	TRBJ2-7	TRBV28	TGTGCCAGCAGAAAGACAGCGCACTACGAGCAGTACTTC	CASRKTAHYEQYF
NA	TRBD2	TRBJ2-1	TRBV7-8	TGTGCCAGCAGCTTAGGATCGACTAGCGGGGCGGCGGAGCAGTTCTTC	CASSLGSTSGAAEQFF
NA	NA	TRBJ2-1	TRBV5-4	TGTGCCAGCAGCTCGGGGACAAGTCCTACCCTCTTC	CASSSGTSPTLF
NA	NA	TRBJ2-3	TRBV5-8	TGTGCCAGCAGCTTGCTAGGAGCGGCCACAGATACGCAGTATTTT	CASSLLGAATDTQYF
NA	NA	TRBJ1-5	TRBV5-1	TGCGCCAGCAGCTTGGGGCCATCCCTTAGCAATCAGCCCCAGCATTTT	CASSLGPSLSNQPQHF
NA	NA	TRBJ2-1	TRBV14	TGTGCCAGCAGCCAAGCGTCGGGCTCCTACAATGAGCAGTTCTTC	CASSQASGSYNEQFF
NA	TRBD1	TRBJ1-1	TRBV19	TGTGCCAGTAGAATACAGGGGGCGAGTACTGAAGCTTTCTTT	CASRIQGASTEAFF
NA	TRBD1	TRBJ2-7	TRBV19	TGTGCCAGTAGGTCAGGACAGGCCTACGAGCAGTACTTC	CASRSGQAYEQYF
NA	TRBD1	TRBJ1-5	TRBV30	TGTGCCTGGGCCCGAGGGACAGCGCGACAACTCAATCAGCCCCAGCATTTT	CAWARGTARQLNQPQHF
NA	TRBD2	TRBJ2-1	TRBV19	TGTGCCAGTAGTATTCGAACTAGCGGGGGAATCAATGAGCAGTTCTTC	CASSIRTSGGINEQFF
NA	NA	TRBJ1-5	TRBV4-2	TGTGCCAGCAGCCGAGGGATTATTCAGCCCCAGCATTTT	CASSRGIIQPQHF
once	NA	TRBJ2-7	TRBV5-4	TGTGCCAGCAGCTGGGGCAGAGCCTACGAGCAGTACTTC	CASSWGRAYEQYF
NA	NA	TRBJ2-2	TRBV27	TGTGCCAGCAGTTCTGCCGGGGAGCTGTTTTTT	CASSSAGELFF
once	NA	TRBJ1-2	TRBV18	TGTGCCAGCTCACCGCTTCCAGGATTCTATGGCTACACCTTC	CASSPLPGFYGYTF
NA	NA	TRBJ1-3	TRBV4-2	TGTGCCAGCAGCCAATCTCGGGACGGGGGAGAAAACACCATATATTTT	CASSQSRDGGENTIYF
NA	NA	TRBJ1-2	TRBV2	TGTGCCAGCAGTCCGACGGGGGAATACAGCTACACCTTC	CASSPTGEYSYTF
NA	NA	TRBJ1-1	TRBV7-2	TGTGCCAGCACCATTCCCCCAGGCTCCACTGAAGCTTTCTTT	CASTIPPGSTEAFF
NA	NA	TRBJ2-5	TRBV7-2	TGTGCCAGCAGCTCCTCTAGCGTTGAGACCCAGTACTTC	CASSSSSVETQYF
NA	NA	TRBJ1-2	TRBV5-4	TGTGCCAGCAGCTTGACAGGGCCCTATGGCTACACCTTC	CASSLTGPYGYTF
once	NA	TRBJ2-5	TRBV5-1	TGCGCCAGCAGCCACCGGGATGAAGAGACCCAGTACTTC	CASSHRDEETQYF
few	TRBD1	TRBJ1-4	TRBV4-3	TGCGCCAGCAGCCAAGAGGGATCAGGGGGCTCGGAAAAACTGTTTTTT	CASSQEGSGGSEKLFF
NA	NA	TRBJ1-2	TRBV6-1	TGTGCCAGCAGTGAATATTCACAGGGTGTAGGTGGCTACACCTTC	CASSEYSQGVGGYTF
NA	TRBD2	TRBJ2-7	TRBV6-5	TGTGCCAGCAGTCCCGACGGGGGGGGGACCTACGAGCAGTACTTC	CASSPDGGGTYEQYF
NA	TRBD1	TRBJ1-4	TRBV10-3	TGTGCCACCTCGCCTAGCCCGGGACAGGGATCAACTAATGAAAAACTGTTTTTT	CATSPSPGQGSTNEKLFF
NA	TRBD1	TRBJ2-7	TRBV28	TGTGCCAGCAGTTTTAGGACAGGGTACGAGCAGTACTTC	CASSFRTGYEQYF
few	NA	TRBJ2-3	TRBV7-6	TGTGCCAGCAGCTTAGTCGGAGGGGCGGGCGCAGATACGCAGTATTTT	CASSLVGGAGADTQYF
NA	TRBD1	TRBJ1-2	TRBV7-9	TGTTCCAGCAGCCCCGGGACAGTTGGCTACACCTTC	CSSSPGTVGYTF
many	NA	TRBJ1-4	TRBV7-9	TGTGCCAGCAGCTTAGCGCAGGGAAGGGAAAAACTGTTTTTT	CASSLAQGREKLFF
NA	TRBD2	TRBJ2-1	TRBV19	TGTGCCAGTACCCCTCTAGCGGGGGGGGGCAATGAGCAGTTCTTC	CASTPLAGGGNEQFF
NA	TRBD2	TRBJ2-3	TRBV9	TGTGCCAGCAGCGTATGGGGAGGGAGCACAGATACGCAGTATTTT	CASSVWGGSTDTQYF
once	NA	TRBJ1-6	TRBV28	TGTGCCAGCAGCCTGATGGACTTGTCCCTCCACTTT	CASSLMDLSLHF
NA	NA	TRBJ2-7	TRBV28	TGTGCCAGCAGTCTCCATGCCGGGCTAGCAATTGGGAGAGAGCAGTACTTC	CASSLHAGLAIGREQYF
once	NA	TRBJ1-1	TRBV7-2	TGTGCCAGCAGCTCCGGGGGTAGCCCTGGAGCTTTCTTT	CASSSGGSPGAFF
few	NA	TRBJ1-2	TRBV4-2	TGTGCCAGCAGCCTTACGGACTATGGCTACACCTTC	CASSLTDYGYTF
NA	TRBD1	TRBJ2-3	TRBV30	TGTGCCTGGAGTGTAAACAGGGGCGGCTGGGATACGCAGTATTTT	CAWSVNRGGWDTQYF
NA	TRBD2	TRBJ2-7	TRBV6-4	TGTGCCAGCAGTAAACTAGCGGGGGGTTACGAGCAGTACTTC	CASSKLAGGYEQYF
NA	NA	TRBJ1-3	TRBV10-2	TGCGCCAGCAGTGAGGCCCAGGGCAGATCTGGAAACACCATATATTTT	CASSEAQGRSGNTIYF
NA	TRBD1	TRBJ2-7	TRBV7-2	TGTGCCAGCAGCTTAGCGCCGTCAGGGGGCGAGCAGTACTTC	CASSLAPSGGEQYF
NA	NA	TRBJ2-4	TRBV11-2	TGTGCCAGCAGCTCCCAGATGGCAACAGCCAAAAACATTCAGTACTTC	CASSSQMATAKNIQYF
few	NA	TRBJ1-1	TRBV4-3	TGCGCCAGCAGCAATCGCAGGGACACTGAAGCTTTCTTT	CASSNRRDTEAFF